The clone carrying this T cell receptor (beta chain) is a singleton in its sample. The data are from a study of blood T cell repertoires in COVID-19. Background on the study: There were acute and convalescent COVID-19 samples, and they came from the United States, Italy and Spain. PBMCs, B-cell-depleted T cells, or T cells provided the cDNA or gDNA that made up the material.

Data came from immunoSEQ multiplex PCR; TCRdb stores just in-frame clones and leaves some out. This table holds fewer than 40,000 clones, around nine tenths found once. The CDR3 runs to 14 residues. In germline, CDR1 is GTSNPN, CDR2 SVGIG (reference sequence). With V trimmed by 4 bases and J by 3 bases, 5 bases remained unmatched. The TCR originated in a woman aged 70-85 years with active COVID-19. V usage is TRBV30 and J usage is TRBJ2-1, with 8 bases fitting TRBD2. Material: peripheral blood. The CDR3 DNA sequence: TGTGCCTGGAATAGCGGGACTATCTACAATGAGCAGTTCTTC. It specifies CAWNSGTIYNEQFF.